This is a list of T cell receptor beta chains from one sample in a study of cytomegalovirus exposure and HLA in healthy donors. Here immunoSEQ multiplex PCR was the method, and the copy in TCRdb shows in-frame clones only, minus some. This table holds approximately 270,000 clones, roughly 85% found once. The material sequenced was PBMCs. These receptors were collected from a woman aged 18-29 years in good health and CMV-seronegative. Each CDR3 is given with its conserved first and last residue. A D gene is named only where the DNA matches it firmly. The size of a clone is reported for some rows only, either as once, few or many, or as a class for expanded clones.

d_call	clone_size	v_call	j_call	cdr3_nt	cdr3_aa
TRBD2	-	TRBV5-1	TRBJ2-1	TGCGCCAGCACCACTAGCGGGAGGAATGAGCAGTTCTTC	CASTTSGRNEQFF
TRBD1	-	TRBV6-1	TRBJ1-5	TGTGCCAGCAATAAAGGTGGGACAGTAAATCAGCCCCAGCATTTT	CASNKGGTVNQPQHF
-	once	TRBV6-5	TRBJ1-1	TGTGCCAGCAGTAAACAGGGGAACACTGAAGCTTTCTTT	CASSKQGNTEAFF
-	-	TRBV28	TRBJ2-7	TGTGCCAGCAGTCCCGCCGGAGCCTACGAGCAGTACTTC	CASSPAGAYEQYF
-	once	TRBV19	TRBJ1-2	TGTGCCAGTAGTATCTCGCAGGGGCACCCTCATGGCTACACCTTC	CASSISQGHPHGYTF
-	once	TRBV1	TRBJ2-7	TGCACCAGCAGGCTTATATCGGACACCTCCTACGAGCAGTACTTC	CTSRLISDTSYEQYF
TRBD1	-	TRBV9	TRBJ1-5	TGTGCCAGCAGCGAACAGGGGTGGGTGAAGCAGCCCCAGCATTTT	CASSEQGWVKQPQHF
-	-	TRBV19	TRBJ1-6	TGTGCCAGTAGTAAAGGGTCGGGCTCCCGCGGGAATTCACCCCTCCACTTT	CASSKGSGSRGNSPLHF
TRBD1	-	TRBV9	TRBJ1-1	TGTGCCAGCAGCGTAGAGGCAGGGGGCTTGAACACTGAAGCTTTCTTT	CASSVEAGGLNTEAFF
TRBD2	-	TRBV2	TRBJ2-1	TGTGCCAGCGACCCGGGACTAACCTACAATGAGCAGTTCTTC	CASDPGLTYNEQFF
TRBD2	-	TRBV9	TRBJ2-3	TGTGCCAGCAGCGTGACTAGCGGGAGCACAGATACGCAGTATTTT	CASSVTSGSTDTQYF
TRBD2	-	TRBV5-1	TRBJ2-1	TGCGCCAGCAGCTTAACTAGCGGGGTCTCCTACAATGAGCAGTTCTTC	CASSLTSGVSYNEQFF
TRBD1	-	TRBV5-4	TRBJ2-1	TGTGCCAGCAGCTTACGGACAGGGTTTTTGGATGAGCAGTTCTTC	CASSLRTGFLDEQFF
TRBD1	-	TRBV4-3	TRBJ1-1	TGCGCCAGCAGCCCAGCCCCGGGACAGGGAGGGAACACTGAAGCTTTCTTT	CASSPAPGQGGNTEAFF
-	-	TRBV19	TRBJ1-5	TGTGCCAGTAGTCGCCAGGATCAGCCCCAGCATTTT	CASSRQDQPQHF
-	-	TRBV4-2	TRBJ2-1	TGTGCCAGCAGCCAAGATCAGGGGCTAAACAATGAGCAGTTCTTC	CASSQDQGLNNEQFF
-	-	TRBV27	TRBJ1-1	TGTGCCAGCAGGATAACGGGGGGGACTGAAGCTTTCTTT	CASRITGGTEAFF
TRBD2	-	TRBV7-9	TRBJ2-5	TGTGCCAGCAGCTTAGCCCGCGGGGGAATGGAGACCCAGTACTTC	CASSLARGGMETQYF
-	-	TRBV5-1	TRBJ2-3	TGCGCCAGCAGCTTGGCCGTCTTCTCTAGCACAGATACGCAGTATTTT	CASSLAVFSSTDTQYF
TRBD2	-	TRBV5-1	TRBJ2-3	TGCGCCAGCAGGGGAGGGACTAGCAGTCTGACAGATACGCAGTATTTT	CASRGGTSSLTDTQYF
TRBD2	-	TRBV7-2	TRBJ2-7	TGTGCCAGCAGCTTCGGTACTAGCGGACTTTACGAGCAGTACTTC	CASSFGTSGLYEQYF
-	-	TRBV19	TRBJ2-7	TGTGCCAGTAGTATCCGCTCACAGGGTACCGAGCAGTACTTC	CASSIRSQGTEQYF
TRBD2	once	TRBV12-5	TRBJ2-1	TGTGCTAGTGGGACAGGGACTAGCGGTTACAATGAGCAGTTCTTC	CASGTGTSGYNEQFF
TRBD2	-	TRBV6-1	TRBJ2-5	TGTGCCAGCAGTGCGACTAGCGGGGGGGATAACCAAGAGACCCAGTACTTC	CASSATSGGDNQETQYF
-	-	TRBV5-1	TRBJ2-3	TGCGCCAGCAGCTTGGGGACTTCGCCAAGCACAGATACGCAGTATTTT	CASSLGTSPSTDTQYF
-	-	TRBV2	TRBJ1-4	TGTGCCAGCAGAGCTGGCGGGGGGAAAAATGAAAAACTGTTTTTT	CASRAGGGKNEKLFF
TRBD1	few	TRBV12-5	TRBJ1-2	TGTGCTAGTGGTTGGGGACAGGTGGGCGGCTACACCTTC	CASGWGQVGGYTF
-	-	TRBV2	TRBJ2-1	TGTGCCACCGGACTAACTAGCTCCTACAATGAGCAGTTCTTC	CATGLTSSYNEQFF
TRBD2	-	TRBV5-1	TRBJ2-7	TGCGCCAGCAGCGTCCTAGCGGGAGACCCCTACGAGCAGTACTTC	CASSVLAGDPYEQYF
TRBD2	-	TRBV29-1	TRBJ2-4	TGCAGCGTTGTAACTAGCGGGGGAAACATTCAGTACTTC	CSVVTSGGNIQYF
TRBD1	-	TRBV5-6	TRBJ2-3	TGTGCCAGCAGCTCCGAGGGGACAGGGGGGAATACGCAGTATTTT	CASSSEGTGGNTQYF
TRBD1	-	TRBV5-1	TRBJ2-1	TGCGCCAGCAGCTTGGGCGCCAGGGGGATCAATGAGCAGTTCTTC	CASSLGARGINEQFF
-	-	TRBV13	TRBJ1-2	TGTGCCAGCAGCTTCGGGGGAGAGGGGTACTATGGCTACACCTTC	CASSFGGEGYYGYTF
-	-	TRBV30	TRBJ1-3	TGTGCCTGGGTCTCGCCGAGCCCTGGAAACACCATATATTTT	CAWVSPSPGNTIYF
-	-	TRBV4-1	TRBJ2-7	TGCGCCAGCAGCCCTTCCCGGGGGGAGCAGTACTTC	CASSPSRGEQYF
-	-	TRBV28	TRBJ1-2	TGTGCCAGCAACCCCGACAAGGATCACTACACCTTC	CASNPDKDHYTF
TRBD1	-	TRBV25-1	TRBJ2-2	TGTGCCAGCAGTGAACAGGGGGCCGGGGAGCTGTTTTTT	CASSEQGAGELFF
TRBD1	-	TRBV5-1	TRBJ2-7	TGCGCCAGCAGCGTCGGGACAGGGTTCTACGAGCAGTACTTC	CASSVGTGFYEQYF
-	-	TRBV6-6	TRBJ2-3	TGTGCCAGCAGTTGGGGGGAAGATACGCAGTATTTT	CASSWGEDTQYF
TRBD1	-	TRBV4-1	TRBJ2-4	TGCGCCAGCAGCCAAGGTTCCCAGGGGGCTCGGGCCAAAAACATTCAGTACTTC	CASSQGSQGARAKNIQYF
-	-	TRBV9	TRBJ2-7	TGTGCCAGCAGCGTAGCCCCCCTTACGGGGTCCTACGAGCAGTACTTC	CASSVAPLTGSYEQYF
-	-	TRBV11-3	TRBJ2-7	TGTGCCAGCAGCCCTCGGGGGTACGAGCAGTACTTC	CASSPRGYEQYF
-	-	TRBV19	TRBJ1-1	TGTGCCAGTAGCAGGGTAGGGGGCACTGAAGCTTTCTTT	CASSRVGGTEAFF
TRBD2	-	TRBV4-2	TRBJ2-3	TGTGCCAGCAGCCAAGATTTGGTAGCGGGGGTAGATACGCAGTATTTT	CASSQDLVAGVDTQYF
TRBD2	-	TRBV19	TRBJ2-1	TGTGCCAGTAGTATAGAGGCTAGCGGAAGTTACAATGAGCAGTTCTTC	CASSIEASGSYNEQFF
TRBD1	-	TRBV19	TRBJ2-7	TGTGCCAGTAACGGGACAGGGGGCGAGTACGAGCAGTACTTC	CASNGTGGEYEQYF
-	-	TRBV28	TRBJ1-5	TGTGCCAGCAACGAAATAGGGGGCAATCAGCCCCAGCATTTT	CASNEIGGNQPQHF
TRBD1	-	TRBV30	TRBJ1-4	TGTGCCTGGACCCGACCGGGACAGGGAAATGAAAAACTGTTTTTT	CAWTRPGQGNEKLFF
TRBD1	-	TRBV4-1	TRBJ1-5	TGCGCCAGCAGCCCTGGACAGGGGGCAGGCCCGGAATTAGCCCAGCATTTT	CASSPGQGAGPELAQHF
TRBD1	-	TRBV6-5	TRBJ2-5	TGTGCCAGCAGTTTCCAGGGGGCAGAGACCCAGTACTTC	CASSFQGAETQYF